This is a list of T cell receptor beta chains from one sample in a study of blood T cell repertoires in COVID-19. Profiling relied on immunoSEQ multiplex PCR, and the TCRdb table lists in-frame clones only, not all of them. The top ten hold about 12% of the sample, which has around 40,000 clones, about 92% seen once. The specimen sequenced was peripheral blood. Receptors were obtained from a human donor in a cohort sampled during active COVID-19. Each CDR3 is given with its conserved first and last residue. The D gene is left open where the match is weak. Expanded clones get a size class; other rows say once, few or many, or leave the size out.

J: TRBJ1-1
D: .
size: .
V: TRBV3-1/TRBV3-2
DNA: TGTGCCAGCAGCCAAGCAGGTGTGAACACTGAAGCTTTCTTT
CDR3: CASSQAGVNTEAFF

J: TRBJ1-6
D: .
size: .
V: TRBV27
DNA: TGTGCCAGCAGTTACGTCGGCAGGGGATCGCCCCTCCACTTT
CDR3: CASSYVGRGSPLHF

J: TRBJ2-3
D: TRBD2
size: once
V: TRBV7-8
DNA: TGTGCCAGCAGTCCCCGGCGGACTAGCGGGACCCTTCTCCCAGATACGCAGTATTTT
CDR3: CASSPRRTSGTLLPDTQYF

J: TRBJ2-7
D: .
size: few
V: TRBV5-1
DNA: TGCGCCAGCAGCTTGGGAAAGGTCCAGGGTTTCGACGAGCAGTACTTC
CDR3: CASSLGKVQGFDEQYF

J: TRBJ2-6
D: .
size: .
V: TRBV5-4
DNA: TGTGCCAGCACCCTCTCAGGGGTCTATGGGGCCAACGTCCTGACTTTC
CDR3: CASTLSGVYGANVLTF

J: TRBJ2-1
D: TRBD2
size: .
V: TRBV7-9
DNA: TGTGCCAGCAGCTGGGGCGGGGGGGCCTACAATGAGCAGTTCTTC
CDR3: CASSWGGGAYNEQFF

J: TRBJ2-7
D: TRBD1
size: .
V: TRBV18
DNA: TGTGCCAGCTCACCCCGGGACAGGGGCTACGAGCAGTACTTC
CDR3: CASSPRDRGYEQYF

J: TRBJ1-1
D: TRBD1
size: .
V: TRBV7-9
DNA: TGTGCCAGCAGCCCCGTGACAGGGGAGAACACTGAAGCTTTCTTT
CDR3: CASSPVTGENTEAFF

J: TRBJ1-2
D: .
size: .
V: TRBV29-1
DNA: TGCAGCGTTGGGTCCTACCGGGATGGCTACACCTTC
CDR3: CSVGSYRDGYTF

J: TRBJ2-3
D: .
size: .
V: TRBV4-1
DNA: TGCGCCAGCAGCCCTAGACAGGTTAGACTTACAGATACGCAGTATTTT
CDR3: CASSPRQVRLTDTQYF

J: TRBJ2-7
D: .
size: once
V: TRBV6-2/TRBV6-3
DNA: TGTGCCAGCAGTTACCCGGGACACGGATACGAGCAGTACTTC
CDR3: CASSYPGHGYEQYF

J: TRBJ2-5
D: TRBD1
size: .
V: TRBV6-5
DNA: TGTGCCAGCAGTTACTTGACAGGGGCCCTTGAGACCCAGTACTTC
CDR3: CASSYLTGALETQYF

J: TRBJ2-7
D: .
size: .
V: TRBV12-3/TRBV12-4
DNA: TGTGCCAGCAGGGGTGGGGGGATCCACGAGCAGTACTTC
CDR3: CASRGGGIHEQYF

J: TRBJ2-5
D: TRBD2
size: .
V: TRBV9
DNA: TGTGCCAGCAGCGCAGGGACTAGCGGGGGGTTTGAGACCCAGTACTTC
CDR3: CASSAGTSGGFETQYF

J: TRBJ1-2
D: .
size: .
V: TRBV30
DNA: TGTGCCTGGAGTAGGGGCCCGGGACATCCCTATGGCTACACCTTC
CDR3: CAWSRGPGHPYGYTF

J: TRBJ2-5
D: TRBD2
size: .
V: TRBV3-1/TRBV3-2
DNA: TGTGCCAGCAGCCAAGTGGCGGGACTAGGGGGGGAGACCCAGTACTTC
CDR3: CASSQVAGLGGETQYF

J: TRBJ2-2
D: TRBD2
size: .
V: TRBV7-2
DNA: TGTGCCAGCAGCTTAGTCCCTAGCGGGGGTTCCACCGGGGAGCTGTTTTTT
CDR3: CASSLVPSGGSTGELFF

J: TRBJ2-6
D: TRBD1
size: .
V: TRBV14
DNA: TGTGCCAGCAGCGGCCGGGACAGGGCCCTCTCTGGGGCCAACGTCCTGACTTTC
CDR3: CASSGRDRALSGANVLTF

J: TRBJ2-6
D: .
size: .
V: TRBV21-1
DNA: TGTGCCAGCAGCCGGGACAGGGGGGTCGGGGCCAACGTCCTGACTTTC
CDR3: CASSRDRGVGANVLTF

J: TRBJ1-1
D: .
size: .
V: TRBV6-4
DNA: TGTGCCAGCAGTGTTACAGGTAACACTGAAGCTTTCTTT
CDR3: CASSVTGNTEAFF

J: TRBJ2-7
D: TRBD2
size: .
V: TRBV5-6
DNA: TGTGCCAGCAGCTTGGGGACCCGAAGCCTGGGAGGGTACGAGCAGTACTTC
CDR3: CASSLGTRSLGGYEQYF

J: TRBJ2-1
D: TRBD1
size: .
V: TRBV5-1
DNA: TGCGCCAGCAGCTGGGACAGGGCAGACAATGAGCAGTTCTTC
CDR3: CASSWDRADNEQFF

J: TRBJ2-1
D: TRBD1
size: .
V: TRBV7-2
DNA: TGTGCCAGCAGCTCCCGGACAGGGCCCGGTGAGCAGTTCTTC
CDR3: CASSSRTGPGEQFF

J: TRBJ2-3
D: .
size: .
V: TRBV4-2
DNA: TGTGCCAGCAGCCAAGATGTACAGGGACCACCCACAGATACGCAGTATTTT
CDR3: CASSQDVQGPPTDTQYF

J: TRBJ1-1
D: .
size: .
V: TRBV4-1
DNA: TGCGCCAGCAGCCAAGGTGCAGGCCCTTGGACTGAAGCTTTCTTT
CDR3: CASSQGAGPWTEAFF

J: TRBJ2-2
D: TRBD1
size: .
V: TRBV4-1
DNA: TGCGCCAGCAGCCAGCCGGGACAGACCGGGGAGCTGTTTTTT
CDR3: CASSQPGQTGELFF

J: TRBJ2-1
D: TRBD1
size: .
V: TRBV2
DNA: TGTGCCAGCAGTGTGACCGGGACAGGTAGCTACAATGAGCAGTTCTTC
CDR3: CASSVTGTGSYNEQFF

J: TRBJ2-7
D: .
size: .
V: TRBV5-6
DNA: TGTGCCAGCAGCTTGAACTTCGAGCAGTACTTC
CDR3: CASSLNFEQYF

J: TRBJ1-5
D: .
size: .
V: TRBV5-6
DNA: TGTGCCAGCAGCTTGTGGGCGGGGACGTTGAATCAGCCCCAGCATTTT
CDR3: CASSLWAGTLNQPQHF

J: TRBJ2-7
D: TRBD1
size: .
V: TRBV4-3
DNA: TGCGCCAGCAGCCAAGAGGTCTCAGGGGGTATCTACGAGCAGTACTTC
CDR3: CASSQEVSGGIYEQYF

J: TRBJ2-5
D: .
size: .
V: TRBV6-5
DNA: TGTGCCAGCAGTTACTGGGGGCGGGGGTATTTAGAGACCCAGTACTTC
CDR3: CASSYWGRGYLETQYF

J: TRBJ2-1
D: TRBD2
size: .
V: TRBV20-1
DNA: TGCAGTGCTAGTGACATTAGCGGGAGGGGTGGCAATGAGCAGTTCTTC
CDR3: CSASDISGRGGNEQFF

J: TRBJ1-2
D: TRBD1
size: .
V: TRBV6-5
DNA: TGTGCCAGTAGGGACAGCCGTCCCTATGGCTACACCTTC
CDR3: CASRDSRPYGYTF

J: TRBJ1-1
D: .
size: .
V: TRBV12-3/TRBV12-4
DNA: TGTGCCAGCAGCCTAGGGGGGAACACTGAAGCTTTCTTT
CDR3: CASSLGGNTEAFF

J: TRBJ2-1
D: .
size: .
V: TRBV7-2
DNA: TGTGCCAGCAGCTTAGAGATGGGTACGGGCAATGAGCAGTTCTTC
CDR3: CASSLEMGTGNEQFF

J: TRBJ1-2
D: TRBD1
size: .
V: TRBV14
DNA: TGTGCCAGCACAACCCGCCCGACAGGGCTGAGTGGCTACACCTTC
CDR3: CASTTRPTGLSGYTF

J: TRBJ1-1
D: TRBD1
size: .
V: TRBV7-2
DNA: TGTGCCAGCAGCCCGCACCAGGGGGCGAGCACTGAAGCTTTCTTT
CDR3: CASSPHQGASTEAFF

J: TRBJ2-3
D: TRBD1
size: .
V: TRBV10-3
DNA: TGTGCCATCAGGACAGGGGATACGCAGTATTTT
CDR3: CAIRTGDTQYF

J: TRBJ1-6
D: .
size: .
V: TRBV15
DNA: TGTGCCACCAGCAGAGGAGTGGTCCACGCACCCCTCCACTTT
CDR3: CATSRGVVHAPLHF

J: TRBJ1-1
D: .
size: .
V: TRBV7-2
DNA: TGTGCCAGCAGCCCGGGTCTTTACACTGAAGCTTTCTTT
CDR3: CASSPGLYTEAFF

J: TRBJ2-1
D: TRBD2
size: once
V: TRBV28
DNA: TGTGCCAGCAGTTCTACCAGCGGGGGGGCCTACAATGAGCAGTTCTTC
CDR3: CASSSTSGGAYNEQFF

J: TRBJ2-3
D: .
size: .
V: TRBV3-1/TRBV3-2
DNA: TGTGCCAGCACCGGGGTCTTAGGCACAGATACGCAGTATTTT
CDR3: CASTGVLGTDTQYF

J: TRBJ1-6
D: .
size: .
V: TRBV7-2
DNA: TGTGCCAGCAGCTCCGACAGCCTTTATAATTCACCCCTCCACTTT
CDR3: CASSSDSLYNSPLHF

J: TRBJ1-2
D: TRBD1
size: few
V: TRBV7-8
DNA: TGTGCCAGCAGCCGACCAGACAGGGGGCTTTATGGCTACACCTTC
CDR3: CASSRPDRGLYGYTF

J: TRBJ2-1
D: TRBD2
size: .
V: TRBV5-4
DNA: TGTGCCAGCAGCCGACTAGCGGGAGGGAGTAATGAGCAGTTCTTC
CDR3: CASSRLAGGSNEQFF

J: TRBJ1-5
D: TRBD1
size: .
V: TRBV19
DNA: TGTGCCAGTAGTATCTACACAGGGGGCCAGCCCCAGCATTTT
CDR3: CASSIYTGGQPQHF

J: TRBJ1-1
D: TRBD1
size: few
V: TRBV27
DNA: TGTGCCAGCAGTTTACAGTTCATCCGGGACAGGGGACAAAACACTGAAGCTTTCTTT
CDR3: CASSLQFIRDRGQNTEAFF

J: TRBJ1-4
D: .
size: once
V: TRBV5-1
DNA: TGCGCCAGCGTAATCGGTAAGTCTAATGAAAAACTGTTTTTT
CDR3: CASVIGKSNEKLFF

J: TRBJ2-1
D: TRBD2
size: .
V: TRBV3-1/TRBV3-2
DNA: TGTGCCAGCAGCCAAGTATCAGCGGGGAGCGGAAATGAGCAGTTCTTC
CDR3: CASSQVSAGSGNEQFF

J: TRBJ2-1
D: TRBD2
size: .
V: TRBV2
DNA: TGTGCCAGCAGCCGGGAGGCTGGCAATGAGCAGTTCTTC
CDR3: CASSREAGNEQFF

J: TRBJ1-4
D: .
size: .
V: TRBV5-6
DNA: TGTGCCAGCAGCTTGGTAGGACAGACTAATGAAAAACTGTTTTTT
CDR3: CASSLVGQTNEKLFF

J: TRBJ2-3
D: TRBD2
size: .
V: TRBV9
DNA: TGTGCCAGCAGCGCCGGACTAGCGGGGCCCCGGGATACGCAGTATTTT
CDR3: CASSAGLAGPRDTQYF

J: TRBJ2-7
D: TRBD2
size: .
V: TRBV28
DNA: TGTGCCAGCAGCCAAACTAGCGGGTACTCCTACGAGCAGTACTTC
CDR3: CASSQTSGYSYEQYF

J: TRBJ1-5
D: .
size: medium-sized
V: TRBV6-5
DNA: TGTGCCAGCAGGGTCGACAGAGACCCAAATCAGCCCCAGCATTTT
CDR3: CASRVDRDPNQPQHF

J: TRBJ2-1
D: TRBD2
size: .
V: TRBV6-5
DNA: TGTGCCAGCAGTCGCCCGGGACTAGCAAAGCAGTTCTTC
CDR3: CASSRPGLAKQFF

J: TRBJ2-3
D: TRBD1
size: .
V: TRBV4-3
DNA: TGCGCCAGCAGCCCGGACTACAGGGGGCGGGCCGATACGCAGTATTTT
CDR3: CASSPDYRGRADTQYF

J: TRBJ1-4
D: .
size: .
V: TRBV5-4
DNA: TGTGCCAGCAGCTTGGGAACAGACGAAAAACTGTTTTTT
CDR3: CASSLGTDEKLFF

J: TRBJ2-1
D: TRBD1
size: .
V: TRBV6-5
DNA: TGTGCCAGCGCGCGACAGGGTTACAACAATGAGCAGTTCTTC
CDR3: CASARQGYNNEQFF

J: TRBJ2-2
D: TRBD2
size: .
V: TRBV12-5
DNA: TGTGCTAGTGGTTTTCGGGAGGTTGGCGGTTTGAACACCGGGGAGCTGTTTTTT
CDR3: CASGFREVGGLNTGELFF

J: TRBJ2-6
D: TRBD2
size: .
V: TRBV5-1
DNA: TGCGCCAGCAGCGCCGGTCCCGGGACTAGCGGGGGATCTGGGGCCAACGTCCTGACTTTC
CDR3: CASSAGPGTSGGSGANVLTF